This T cell receptor (beta chain) was profiled in a study of shared clonotypes between healthy human individuals. Sorted-subset replicate PCRs used roughly 210 ng of genomic DNA. This amount corresponded to tens of thousands of T cell genomes. Sequencing was performed with immunoSEQ multiplex PCR; in TCRdb, only in-frame clones are kept and a portion is missing. The data contain 2.3 million or so clones, approximately 95% of them singletons. Notes on the study in general: Large sequencing depth failed to make sorted-subset sequencing complete, rarefaction showed.

Comment on this clone: Its antigen remains unidentified.

Looked up from germline, CDR1 is SEHNR and CDR2 is FQNEAQ (reference sequence). CDR3 length: 18 residues. Deletions cut 2 bases from V and 1 base from J, with 17 bases between. This receptor was obtained from a man aged 18 to 30 in good health. Some clones in this sample may be carry-over from other donors' samples. Input material: naive CD4+ T cells from PBMCs. Indicated subset: CD45RA+ positively selected. V usage is TRBV7-9 and J usage is TRBJ2-2; TRBD2 might be the D (6 bases). The CDR3, as DNA: TGTGCCAGCAGCTTATGGGCGGCGGCGGGAATGAACACCGGGGAGCTGTTTTTT. As protein: CASSLWAAAGMNTGELFF.